Below are 27 T cell receptor beta chains sequenced from a single sample in a study of OX40 agonist ivuxolimab in advanced cancers. TCRdb keeps only in-frame clones here, not all; method: immunoSEQ multiplex PCR. The sample records more than 30,000 clones, 80% to 90% being singletons. The sample consisted of CD4+ or CD8+ T cells sorted from blood, taken in a trial of the OX40 agonist ivuxolimab. These receptors all come from an adult with an advanced solid tumor such as melanoma, head and neck, liver or kidney cancer.

The chain uses TRBV15 and TRBJ1-2, with D possibly matching TRBD1 (6 bases). The CDR3 spans 14 residues. The germline gives CDR1 LNHNV, CDR2 YYDKDF (reference sequence). The V and J ends lost 7 bases and 5 bases respectively, with 17 bases between them. Here the CDR3 reads CATTVGHPGYGYTF. The CDR3, as DNA: TGTGCCACCACCGTGGGACATCCGGGGTATGGCTACACCTTC.

This sequence joins TRBV18 and TRBJ1-2; D might be TRBD1 (6 bases). Deletions cut 2 bases from V and 1 base from J, with 17 bases between. The CDR3 loop spans 17 amino acids. CDR1 is KGHSH, CDR2 LQKENI, per germline. The CDR3 sequence: CASSPSRKGGRNYGYTF. CDR3 in DNA: TGTGCCAGCTCACCAAGCCGGAAGGGGGGGCGTAACTATGGCTACACCTTC.

The chain links TRBV11-1 to TRBJ1-5, with D uncertain. V dropped 1 base and J dropped 7 bases, with 8 bases sitting between them. CDR1 and CDR2 (germline): SGHAT, FQDESV (reference sequence). CDR3 length: 13 amino acids. The CDR3 DNA is TGTGCCAGCAGCTTAGAGTTGGGGCAGCCCCAGCATTTT. It codes for CASSLELGQPQHF.

In this sample, this clone turned up a few times. The chain joins TRBV7-2 to TRBJ2-7; D gene uncertain. Per germline, CDR1 SGHTA and CDR2 FQGNSA. Trimming shortened V by 0 bases and J by 0 bases, and 9 bases separated the two germline ends. The CDR3 has 15 residues. The CDR3: CASSLAQTYSYEQYF. The CDR3 nucleotides read TGTGCCAGCAGCTTAGCCCAGACCTACTCCTACGAGCAGTACTTC.

The rearrangement links TRBV10-3 to TRBJ1-4, with D possibly TRBD1 on 5 matching bases. Germline V lookup: CDR1 ENHRY, CDR2 SYGVKD. The V gene lost 1 base and the J gene lost 6 bases, with 12 bases spanning the gap. The CDR3 consists of 15 residues. The CDR3 loop reads CAISELGRDDEKLFF. The CDR3 DNA follows: TGTGCCATCAGTGAGTTAGGCAGGGACGATGAAAAACTGTTTTTT.

This chain connects TRBV19 to TRBJ2-3; 8 bases line up with TRBD2. Trimming took 3 bases from V and 2 from J; bases not matched to a gene: 7. The CDR3 spans 16 residues. Germline CDR1 reads LNHDA; CDR2 reads SQIVND (reference sequence). CDR3 DNA: TGTGCCAGTAGTATTCGCACTAGCGGAACCACAGATACGCAGTATTTT. This sequence encodes CASSIRTSGTTDTQYF.

J is TRBJ2-3 and V is TRBV27; 11 bases fit TRBD2. Germline CDR1 and CDR2: MNHEY and SMNVEV (reference sequence). The trim removed 6 bases at V and 1 base at J, leaving 6 bases unmatched. The CDR3 contains 16 residues. This CDR3 is CASSPLLAGGTDTQYF. CDR3 nucleotide sequence: TGTGCCAGCAGCCCATTACTAGCGGGAGGCACAGATACGCAGTATTTT.

This clone turned up a few times. V usage is TRBV19 and J usage is TRBJ2-7; 8 bases agree with TRBD2. Losses at the gene ends were 3 bases for V and 1 base for J; bases not matched to a gene: 2. The CDR3 runs to 14 residues. Germline CDR1 LNHDA, CDR2 SQIVND (reference sequence). CDR3 sequence (DNA): TGTGCCAGTAGTATCAGCGGGAGTTCCTACGAGCAGTACTTC. Its translation is CASSISGSSYEQYF.

This chain joins TRBV2 and TRBJ1-1; 7 bases are a match to TRBD1. The V gene's germline CDR1 is SNHLY and CDR2 FYNNEI. V was pared by 7 bases and J by 0 bases, with 2 bases of the junction left unmatched. The CDR3 runs to 13 residues. CDR3 amino acids: CASKQGMNTEAFF. Here the CDR3 DNA reads TGTGCCAGCAAACAGGGGATGAACACTGAAGCTTTCTTT.

The chain is built from TRBV12-2 and TRBJ2-7. TRBV12-2 is a recognized pseudogene. This CDR3 spans 13 amino acids. In nucleotides, the CDR3 is TGTGCAAGTCGCTTAGTAGGGGAGCCTGAGCAGTACTTC. It is translated as CASRLVGEPEQYF.

The rearrangement links TRBV2 to TRBJ2-3; no clear D. This CDR3 spans 15 amino acids. CDR1 is SNHLY, CDR2 FYNNEI, per germline. V lost 6 bases and J 1 base, leaving 14 bases between the germline ends. The CDR3 protein is CASRPRSEGTDTQYF. The CDR3, as DNA: TGTGCCAGCAGACCCCGTAGTGAGGGCACAGATACGCAGTATTTT. Together with reference TRBV2 and TRBJ2-3, the CDR3 gives the full variable domain: EPEVTQTPSHQVTQMGQEVILRCVPISNHLYFYWYRQILGQKVEFLVSFYNNEISEKSEIFDDQFSVERPDGSNFTLKIRSTKLEDSAMYFCASRPRSEGTDTQYFGPGTRLTVL.

The chain couples TRBV19 to TRBJ2-1; 11 nucleotides agree with TRBD2. Per germline, CDR1 LNHDA and CDR2 SQIVND (reference sequence). With 10 bases clipped from V and 3 bases from J, the junction kept 5 bases outside the gene matches. There are 14 residues in the CDR3. CDR3 sequence reads: CATSGRHLYNEQFF. CDR3 DNA: TGTGCCACTAGCGGGAGGCACCTCTACAATGAGCAGTTCTTC.

This clone was picked up one time. The chain joins TRBV19 to TRBJ2-3, with no clear D. Trimming pared 0 bases from V and 2 bases from J, leaving 9 bases between. This CDR3 has 15 amino acids. The germline gives CDR1 LNHDA, CDR2 SQIVND (reference sequence). In DNA form, the CDR3 reads TGTGCCAGTAGTATAGAGCGGACGGACACAGATACGCAGTATTTT. Its translation: CASSIERTDTDTQYF.

The chain links TRBV28 to TRBJ2-3; D not resolved. The V and J ends lost 3 bases and 6 bases respectively, with 10 bases between them. Germline CDR1 and CDR2: MDHEN and SYDVKM. This CDR3 has 13 residues. Here the CDR3 DNA reads TGTGCCAGCAGTTTCTGGTCCCCCGATACGCAGTATTTT. It yields the protein CASSFWSPDTQYF. The complete variable domain, with remaining parts taken from reference TRBV28 and TRBJ2-3, reads DVKVTQSSRYLVKRTGEKVFLECVQDMDHENMFWYRQDPGLGLRLIYFSYDVKMKEKGDIPEGYSVSREKKERFSLILESASTNQTSMYLCASSFWSPDTQYFGPGTRLTVL.

V is TRBV25-1 and J is TRBJ1-4, with D unclear. Germline CDR1 is MGHDK and CDR2 is SYGVNS. This CDR3 contains 18 residues. V was cut by 6 bases and J by 7 bases, with 27 bases left in between. This CDR3 is CASSAAFHYPEGGEKLFF. Here the CDR3 DNA reads TGTGCCAGCAGCGCCGCCTTTCATTACCCCGAGGGTGGTGAAAAACTGTTTTTT.

The gene calls are TRBV2 and TRBJ2-3; D remains ambiguous. V was cut by 1 base and J by 1 base, with 6 bases left in between. This CDR3 region has 14 residues. CDR1 and CDR2 from the germline V gene are SNHLY and FYNNEI. The CDR3 is CASSEGYGTDTQYF. The CDR3 DNA reads TGTGCCAGCAGTGAAGGGTATGGCACAGATACGCAGTATTTT.

Only one count was recorded for this clone. The V and J genes are TRBV19 and TRBJ1-3; maybe TRBD1 (6 bases). V was trimmed by 4 bases and J by 0 bases, leaving 16 bases between them. Germline CDR1 reads LNHDA; CDR2 reads SQIVND (reference sequence). The CDR3 has 17 residues. In DNA, the CDR3 is TGTGCCAGTAGTACTCCGGGACACTTTCTCTCTGGAAACACCATATATTTT. It specifies CASSTPGHFLSGNTIYF.

The chain has TRBV11-2 and TRBJ2-3, with 11 bases that match TRBD2. Germline CDR1 reads SGHAT; CDR2 reads FQNNGV. J gave up 2 bases and V 5 bases, and 12 bases lay outside the gene matches. CDR3 length: 18 residues. The CDR3 region is CASSRTGTSGINTDTQYF. The CDR3 region has the DNA TGTGCCAGCAGCCGCACCGGGACTAGCGGCATCAACACAGATACGCAGTATTTT.

The chain recombines TRBV18 with TRBJ1-5; 7 positions agree with TRBD1. CDR3 length: 16 amino acids. Germline CDR1 KGHSH, CDR2 LQKENI. V was pared by 3 bases and J by 0 bases, with 5 bases of the junction left unmatched. CDR3 amino acids: CASSPYGTDSNQPQHF. CDR3 DNA: TGTGCCAGCTCACCCTATGGGACAGATAGCAATCAGCCCCAGCATTTT.

The rearrangement joins TRBV5-1 to TRBJ2-5; 7 bases map to TRBD1. The CDR3 is 16 amino acids. From germline, CDR1 is SGHRS and CDR2 YFSETQ. V lost 1 base, J lost 5 bases, and 11 bases stayed unmatched. The CDR3 loop is CASSLSEGARFETQYF. The CDR3 DNA follows: TGCGCCAGCAGCTTGTCTGAGGGGGCGCGATTTGAGACCCAGTACTTC.

The chain couples TRBV4-2 to TRBJ1-1; D is ambiguous. Per the germline V gene, CDR1 is LGHNA and CDR2 is YNFKEQ. V was trimmed by 0 bases and J by 1 base, leaving 12 bases between them. This CDR3 has 16 amino acids. For the CDR3, the DNA is TGTGCCAGCAGCCAAGATAAAGGCAGCGAGAACACTGAAGCTTTCTTT. Its translation is CASSQDKGSENTEAFF.

The chain joins TRBV5-1 to TRBJ1-1; D not certain. V lost 4 bases, J lost 5 bases, and 12 bases lay in between. The length of the CDR3 is 13 residues. Germline V CDR1 and CDR2: SGHRS, YFSETQ. CDR3 nucleotide sequence: TGCGCCAGCAGCCTTGAAGTTAGGACTGAAGCTTTCTTT. Translated: CASSLEVRTEAFF.

The chain links TRBV5-1 to TRBJ1-4; D uncertain. Deletions cut 0 bases from V and 6 bases from J, with 12 bases between. CDR3 length equals 15 residues. Germline assignment: CDR1 SGHRS and CDR2 YFSETQ. Written as DNA, the CDR3 is TGCGCCAGCAGCTTGGCCTCAGGTCAGCATGAAAAACTGTTTTTT. Residues: CASSLASGQHEKLFF.

V and J are TRBV11-3 and TRBJ2-1; D unclear. The V end lost 0 bases, the J end lost 8 bases, and 17 bases lay between the germline ends. This CDR3 has 16 amino acids. The germline gives CDR1 SGHNT, CDR2 YENEEA. CDR3 protein: CASSLDSKGNGYEQFF. The CDR3 DNA reads as TGTGCCAGCAGCTTAGATAGTAAGGGAAATGGGTATGAGCAGTTCTTC.

V usage is TRBV6-1 and J usage is TRBJ1-1; D is unclear. The CDR3 consists of 13 residues. Germline CDR1 and CDR2: MNHNS and SASEGT. The ends were cut back, 4 bases at V and 1 base at J, with 7 bases in the middle. The CDR3: CASSVAGNTEAFF. The DNA for the CDR3 is TGTGCCAGCAGTGTAGCTGGGAACACTGAAGCTTTCTTT.

The V and J genes are TRBV10-1 and TRBJ2-5; TRBD2 matches at 7 bases. V lost 6 bases to trimming and J lost 5 bases; unmatched junction nucleotides: 12. The CDR3 has 15 residues. Germline V gives CDR1 WNHNN, CDR2 SYGVQD (reference sequence). The CDR3 region has the DNA TGCGCCAGCAGCCCCAGCGGGACGGATGAGGAGACCCAGTACTTC. Translating it yields CASSPSGTDEETQYF.

The chain links TRBV11-3 to TRBJ2-1; D remains ambiguous. Trimming stripped 4 bases from V and 5 bases from J, with 12 bases between. The CDR3 runs to 14 residues. CDR1 is SGHNT, CDR2 YENEEA, per germline. CDR3 region: CASSSQYLNNEQFF. DNA of the CDR3: TGTGCCAGCAGCTCCCAGTACCTGAACAATGAGCAGTTCTTC. Filled out from reference TRBV11-3 and TRBJ2-1, the complete variable domain reads EAGVVQSPRYKIIEKKQPVAFWCNPISGHNTLYWYLQNLGQGPELLIRYENEEAVDDSQLPKDRFSAERLKGVDSTLKIQPAELGDSAVYLCASSSQYLNNEQFFGPGTRLTVL.